These 14 T cell receptor beta chains were sequenced from one sample in a study of PD-1 blockade in mismatch repair-deficient tumors. Sequenced by immunoSEQ multiplex PCR; TCRdb stores in-frame clones only, minus some. The data contain tens of thousands of clones, over 65% of them singletons. Sequenced material: peripheral blood, taken 4 weeks after starting pembrolizumab. These TCRs come from an adult with mismatch repair-deficient cancer.

V usage is TRBV7-8 and J usage is TRBJ2-1; no firm D call. CDR3 length: 16 amino acids. Trimming left V 6 bases short and J 3 bases short, with 18 bases between. Germline CDR1 and CDR2: SGHVS and FQNEAQ. The CDR3 DNA reads as TGTGCCAGCAGTCCCGTCTTAGAGGTGGGCTACAATGAGCAGTTCTTC. It codes for CASSPVLEVGYNEQFF.

This chain uses TRBV9 with TRBJ2-7; no reliable D call. This CDR3 is built from 13 residues. The germline CDR1 and CDR2 sequences are SGDLS and YYNGEE. V was clipped by 3 bases and J by 3 bases, with 10 bases between them. CDR3 DNA sequence: TGTGCCAGCAGCGGTGGACCCATCTACGAGCAGTACTTC. This codes for CASSGGPIYEQYF.

This chain connects TRBV5-8 to TRBJ1-1; 8 bases line up with TRBD1. The CDR3 extends over 14 amino acids. V trimming: 1 base; J trimming: 7 bases; junction bases outside the gene matches: 6. The germline CDR1 and CDR2 sequences are SGHTS and YDEGEE. CDR3 protein: CASSLLQGVVEAFF. The CDR3 DNA reads as TGTGCCAGCAGCTTGTTACAGGGGGTAGTTGAAGCTTTCTTT.

The chain employs TRBV7-9 and TRBJ2-1; TRBD2 aligns across 13 bases. Germline-derived CDR1 and CDR2 are SEHNR and FQNEAQ (reference sequence). The CDR3 spans 16 residues. Unmatched junction bases numbered 6, after V lost 1 base and J lost 9 bases. DNA for the CDR3: TGTGCCAGCAGCTTAGAAAGGACTAGCGGGAGACTTGAGCAGTTCTTC. Translated: CASSLERTSGRLEQFF.

The J gene is TRBJ2-3, the V gene TRBV4-3; D call uncertain. The V gene lost 1 base and the J gene lost 2 bases, with 10 bases spanning the gap. CDR3 size: 15 residues. CDR1 is LGHNA, CDR2 YSLEER, per germline. Here the CDR3 reads CASSQGVGSTDTQYF. The CDR3 DNA sequence: TGCGCCAGCAGCCAAGGGGTCGGTTCCACAGATACGCAGTATTTT.

This chain links TRBV6-1 with TRBJ1-2; D is undetermined. CDR1 is MNHNS, CDR2 SASEGT, per germline. This CDR3 comprises 15 residues. V was shortened by 0 bases and J by 1 base, with 9 bases between the two germline ends. The CDR3 DNA sequence: TGTGCCAGCAGTGAAGCGCGGGGTCTTAACTATGGCTACACCTTC. Its translation is CASSEARGLNYGYTF.

A single count supports this clone. The chain employs TRBV5-1 and TRBJ2-1; maybe TRBD1 (5 bases). The CDR3 covers 15 residues. Germline V gives CDR1 SGHRS, CDR2 YFSETQ. Between the trimmed V and J ends, which lost 0 bases and 2 bases, there was a span of 9 bases. CDR3 region: CASSLGQGTYNEQFF. CDR3 nucleotide sequence: TGCGCCAGCAGCTTGGGGCAGGGAACCTACAATGAGCAGTTCTTC.

This rearrangement joins TRBV4-2 to TRBJ2-1; 10 bases match TRBD2. The V gene's germline CDR1 is LGHNA and CDR2 YNFKEQ. V trimming: 2 bases; J trimming: 5 bases; junction bases outside the gene matches: 18. CDR3 length: 20 residues. The DNA for the CDR3 is TGTGCCAGCAGCCAATTAGTAATCTTTCTAGCGGGAGAGAGCGACAATGAGCAGTTCTTC. Translation gives CASSQLVIFLAGESDNEQFF.

The chain is built from TRBV7-3 and TRBJ2-1; D is possibly TRBD2 (6 bases). This CDR3 has 14 residues. Germline CDR1 reads SGHTA; CDR2 reads FQGTGA. V shed 5 bases and J shed 6 bases, with 14 bases lying between them. As DNA, the CDR3 is TGTGCCAGCAGCCCTAGCGCGGGATTCAATGAGCAGTTCTTC. It is translated as CASSPSAGFNEQFF.

The chain has TRBV30 and TRBJ2-1, with 13 bases that match TRBD2. V was clipped by 5 bases and J by 4 bases; unmatched bases: 17. Germline CDR1 GTSNPN, CDR2 SVGIG (reference sequence). This CDR3 spans 19 amino acids. The CDR3, as DNA: TGTGCCTGGTCCCACATCTCACTAGCGGGAGGGCCGCAGTACAATGAGCAGTTCTTC. It translates to CAWSHISLAGGPQYNEQFF.

The CDR3 DNA is TGTGCCAGCAGCGCCGACAGGACTAGCGGAGAGTACGAGCAGTACTTC. Translated: CASSADRTSGEYEQYF. The chain has TRBV11-1 and TRBJ2-7, with 10 bases lining up with TRBD2. There are 16 residues in the CDR3. CDR1 SGHAT and CDR2 FQDESV come from the germline V gene (reference sequence). Trimming at V came to 5 bases and at J to 4 bases, leaving 11 bases not matched to a gene.

V is TRBV7-9 and J is TRBJ2-2, with TRBD2 identical over 9 bases. Looked up from germline, CDR1 is SEHNR and CDR2 is FQNEAQ (reference sequence). The CDR3 is made up of 17 amino acids. V lost 1 base to trimming and J lost 2 bases; unmatched junction nucleotides: 5. CDR3 sequence (DNA): TGTGCCAGCAGCTTAGGTGGACTAGCGCTAAACACCGGGGAGCTGTTTTTT. Translation gives CASSLGGLALNTGELFF.

The rearrangement joins TRBV11-2 to TRBJ1-2; D remains unclear. This CDR3 is built from 13 residues. Trimming removed 0 bases at V and 4 bases at J, with 6 bases between. Per the germline V gene, CDR1 is SGHAT and CDR2 is FQNNGV. The CDR3 nucleotides are TGTGCCAGCAGCTTAGAGCCCGGCTATGGCTACACCTTC. Amino acids: CASSLEPGYGYTF.

The chain employs TRBV11-2 and TRBJ2-1; 7 nucleotides align to TRBD2. In germline, CDR1 is SGHAT, CDR2 FQNNGV. V trimming: 5 bases; J trimming: 5 bases; junction bases outside the gene matches: 12. The CDR3 contains 16 residues. In nucleotides, the CDR3 is TGTGCCAGCAGCCTGAGGGGTAGCGGGTTCCACAATGAGCAGTTCTTC. Amino acids: CASSLRGSGFHNEQFF.